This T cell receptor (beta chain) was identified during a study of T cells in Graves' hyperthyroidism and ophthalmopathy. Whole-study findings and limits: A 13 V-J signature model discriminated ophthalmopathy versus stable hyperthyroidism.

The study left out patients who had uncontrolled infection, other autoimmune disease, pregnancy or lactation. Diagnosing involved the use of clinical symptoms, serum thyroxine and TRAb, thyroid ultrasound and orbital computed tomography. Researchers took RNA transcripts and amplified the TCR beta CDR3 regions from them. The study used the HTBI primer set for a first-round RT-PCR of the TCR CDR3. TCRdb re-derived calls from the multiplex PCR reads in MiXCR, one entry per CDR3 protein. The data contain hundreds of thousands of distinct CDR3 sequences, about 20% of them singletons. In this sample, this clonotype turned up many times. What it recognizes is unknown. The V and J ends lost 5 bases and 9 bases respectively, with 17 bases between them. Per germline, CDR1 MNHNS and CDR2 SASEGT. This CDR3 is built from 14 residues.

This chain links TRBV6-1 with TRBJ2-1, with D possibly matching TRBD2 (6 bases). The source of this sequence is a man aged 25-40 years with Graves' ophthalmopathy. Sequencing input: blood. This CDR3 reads CASSSLTWGGEQFF. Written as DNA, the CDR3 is TGTGCCAGCAGTTCCTTGACTTGGGGAGGTGAGCAGTTCTTC.